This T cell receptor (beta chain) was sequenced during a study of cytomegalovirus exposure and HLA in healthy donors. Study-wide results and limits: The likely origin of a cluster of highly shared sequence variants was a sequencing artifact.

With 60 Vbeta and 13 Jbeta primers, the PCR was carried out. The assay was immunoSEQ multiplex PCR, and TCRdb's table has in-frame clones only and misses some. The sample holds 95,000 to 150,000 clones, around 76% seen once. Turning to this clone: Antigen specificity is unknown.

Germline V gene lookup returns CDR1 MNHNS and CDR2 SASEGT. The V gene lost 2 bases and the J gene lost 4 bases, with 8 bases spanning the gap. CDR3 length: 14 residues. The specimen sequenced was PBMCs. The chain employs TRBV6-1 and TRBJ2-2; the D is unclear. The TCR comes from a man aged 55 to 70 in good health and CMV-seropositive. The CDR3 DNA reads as TGTGCCAGCAGTGAACTCCCGGGCACCGGGGAGCTGTTTTTT. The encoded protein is CASSELPGTGELFF.